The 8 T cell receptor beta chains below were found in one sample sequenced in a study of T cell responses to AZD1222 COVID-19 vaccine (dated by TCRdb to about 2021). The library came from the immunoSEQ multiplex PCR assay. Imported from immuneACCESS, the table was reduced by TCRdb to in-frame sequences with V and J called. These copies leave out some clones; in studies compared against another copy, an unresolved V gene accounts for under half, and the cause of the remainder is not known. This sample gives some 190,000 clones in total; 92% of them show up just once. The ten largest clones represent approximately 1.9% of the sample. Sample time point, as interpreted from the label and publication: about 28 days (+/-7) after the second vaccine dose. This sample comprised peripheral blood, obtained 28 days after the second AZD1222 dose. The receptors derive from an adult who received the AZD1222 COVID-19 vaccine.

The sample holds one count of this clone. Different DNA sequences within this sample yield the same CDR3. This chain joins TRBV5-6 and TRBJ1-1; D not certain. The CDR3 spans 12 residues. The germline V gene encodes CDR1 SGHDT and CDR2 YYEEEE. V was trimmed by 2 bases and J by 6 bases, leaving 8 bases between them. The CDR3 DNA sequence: TGTGCCAGCAGCTTACGTGGGCCTGAAGCTTTCTTT. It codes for CASSLRGPEAFF. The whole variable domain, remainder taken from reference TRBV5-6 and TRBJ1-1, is DAGVTQSPTHLIKTRGQQVTLRCSPKSGHDTVSWYQQALGQGPQFIFQYYEEEERQRGNFPDRFSGHQFPNYSSELNVNALLLGDSALYLCASSLRGPEAFFGQGTRLTVV.

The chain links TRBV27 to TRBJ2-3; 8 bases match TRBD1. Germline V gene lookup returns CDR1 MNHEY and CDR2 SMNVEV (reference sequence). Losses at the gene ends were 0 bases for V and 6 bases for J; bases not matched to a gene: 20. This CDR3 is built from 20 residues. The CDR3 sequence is CASSLSPSFPQGARVDTQYF. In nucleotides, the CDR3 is TGTGCCAGCAGTTTATCTCCCTCATTCCCTCAGGGGGCGCGAGTCGATACGCAGTATTTT.

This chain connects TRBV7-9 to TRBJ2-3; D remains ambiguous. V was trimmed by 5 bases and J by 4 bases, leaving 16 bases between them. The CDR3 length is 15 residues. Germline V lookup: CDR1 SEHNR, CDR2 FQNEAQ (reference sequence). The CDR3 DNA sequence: TGTGCCAGCAGCCGAGTAGGTGAAGTGTCAGATACGCAGTATTTT. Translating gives CASSRVGEVSDTQYF.

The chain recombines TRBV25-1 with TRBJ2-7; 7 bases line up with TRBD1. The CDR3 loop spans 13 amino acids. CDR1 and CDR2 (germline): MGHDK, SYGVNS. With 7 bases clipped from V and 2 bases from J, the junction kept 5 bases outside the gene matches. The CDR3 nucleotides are TGTGCCAGCACCGGGACAGACCCCTACGAGCAGTACTTC. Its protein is CASTGTDPYEQYF.

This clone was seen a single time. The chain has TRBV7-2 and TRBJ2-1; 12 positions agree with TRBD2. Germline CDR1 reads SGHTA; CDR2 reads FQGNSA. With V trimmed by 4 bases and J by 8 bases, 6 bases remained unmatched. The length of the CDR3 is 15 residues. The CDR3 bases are TGTGCCAGCAGCTCGACTAGCGGGGGTGTATATGAGCAGTTCTTC. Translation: CASSSTSGGVYEQFF.

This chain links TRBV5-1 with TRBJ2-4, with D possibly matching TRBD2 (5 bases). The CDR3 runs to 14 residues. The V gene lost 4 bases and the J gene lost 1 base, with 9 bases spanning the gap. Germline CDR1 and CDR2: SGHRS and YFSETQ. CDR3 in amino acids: CASSPGGAKNIQYF. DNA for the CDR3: TGCGCCAGCAGCCCAGGAGGCGCCAAAAACATTCAGTACTTC.

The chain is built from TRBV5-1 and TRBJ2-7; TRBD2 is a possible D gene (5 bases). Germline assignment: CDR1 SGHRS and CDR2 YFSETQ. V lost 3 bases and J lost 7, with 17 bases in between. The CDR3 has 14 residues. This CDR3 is CASSWRPRPGEQYF. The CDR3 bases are TGCGCCAGCAGCTGGAGACCGAGGCCGGGAGAGCAGTACTTC. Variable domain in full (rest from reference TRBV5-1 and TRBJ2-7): KAGVTQTPRYLIKTRGQQVTLSCSPISGHRSVSWYQQTPGQGLQFLFEYFSETQRNKGNFPGRFSGRQFSNSRSEMNVSTLELGDSALYLCASSWRPRPGEQYFGPGTRLTVT.

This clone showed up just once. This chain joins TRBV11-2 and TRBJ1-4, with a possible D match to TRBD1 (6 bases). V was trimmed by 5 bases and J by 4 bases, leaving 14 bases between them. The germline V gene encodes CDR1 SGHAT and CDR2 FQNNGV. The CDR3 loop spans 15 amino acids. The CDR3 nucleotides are TGTGCCAGCAGCCAAGAGGGGGGTTTTAATGAAAAACTGTTTTTT. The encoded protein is CASSQEGGFNEKLFF.